This is a list of T cell receptor beta chains from one sample in a study of shared clonotypes between healthy human individuals. Assay: immunoSEQ multiplex PCR; the TCRdb copy retains only in-frame clones and omits some. In the table there are under 1,900,000 clones, about 98.5% of which are singletons. The material sequenced was naive CD4+ T cells sorted from blood. These receptors came from a man younger than 40 in good health. Each CDR3 is given with its conserved first and last residue. The D gene is left open where the match is weak. For some rows the clone size is stated as once, few or many, or as a class when expanded; others skip it.

D gene	V gene	J gene	clone size	CDR3 DNA	CDR3 protein
-	TRBV6-5	TRBJ2-7	-	TGTGCCAGCAGTAAGACCCGGGGGTCCTACGAGCAGTACTTC	CASSKTRGSYEQYF
TRBD1	TRBV5-1	TRBJ1-5	-	TGCGCCAGCAGCCTAGCGACAGGGATCCAGCCCCAGCATTTT	CASSLATGIQPQHF
TRBD2	TRBV2	TRBJ2-2	-	TGTGCCAGCAAGTCTAGCGGGAGCGGCGGGGAGCTGTTTTTT	CASKSSGSGGELFF
TRBD2	TRBV5-4	TRBJ2-1	-	TGTGCCAGCAGCAAACCGCCGGGACTAGCGGGAGTAGAGCAGTTCTTC	CASSKPPGLAGVEQFF
-	TRBV18	TRBJ2-2	-	TGTGCCAGCTCACCTTCGGGGGTGCTTCCCACCGGGGAGCTGTTTTTT	CASSPSGVLPTGELFF
TRBD2	TRBV19	TRBJ2-1	-	TGTGCCAGTAGTACCCGGATCTCGTCTAGCGGGACCTACAATGAGCAGTTCTTC	CASSTRISSSGTYNEQFF
TRBD2	TRBV7-9	TRBJ2-2	-	TGTGCCAGCACCGCTGTAGCGGGAGTCCCCGGGGAGCTGTTTTTT	CASTAVAGVPGELFF
TRBD2	TRBV18	TRBJ2-7	-	TGTGCCAGCTCACCCACTACCACCTTAGCGGGTAGCTCCTACGAGCAGTACTTC	CASSPTTTLAGSSYEQYF
-	TRBV7-3	TRBJ2-1	-	TGTGCCAGCAGCAGGGACCGGGATGAGCAGTTCTTC	CASSRDRDEQFF
-	TRBV13	TRBJ2-1	-	TGTGCCAGCAGCTTTTCCTTGGGGGGTGTCTACAATGAGCAGTTCTTC	CASSFSLGGVYNEQFF
-	TRBV28	TRBJ2-7	-	TGTGCCAGCAGTTTTTATCCCGGGGCGAGGGGTTCCTACGAGCAGTACTTC	CASSFYPGARGSYEQYF
TRBD2	TRBV18	TRBJ2-3	-	TGTGCCAGCTCACCACCGATAGCGGGAGGGCCAGGTACGCAGTATTTT	CASSPPIAGGPGTQYF
TRBD1	TRBV14	TRBJ2-5	-	TGTGCCAGCAGCCATGTGACAGGGTACCAAGAGACCCAGTACTTC	CASSHVTGYQETQYF
-	TRBV19	TRBJ1-3	-	TGTGCCAGTAGTATTTCAGGCCCCTCTGGAAACACCATATATTTT	CASSISGPSGNTIYF
TRBD2	TRBV5-1	TRBJ2-3	-	TGCGCCAGCAGCCCGACTAGCGGGATGACAGATACGCAGTATTTT	CASSPTSGMTDTQYF
TRBD1	TRBV7-2	TRBJ2-3	-	TGTGCCAGCAGCTTAGTACAGGGGCCAGATACGCAGTATTTT	CASSLVQGPDTQYF
TRBD1	TRBV10-3	TRBJ1-2	-	TGTGCCATCATGGACTCGGGACAGGGAAGCGGCTACACCTTC	CAIMDSGQGSGYTF
-	TRBV28	TRBJ1-4	once	TGTGCCAGCAGTGGGGCCCAGGGACCTACCGAAAAACTGTTTTTT	CASSGAQGPTEKLFF
-	TRBV5-4	TRBJ2-7	-	TGTGCCAGTTCGAACAGTCGTAGCTACGAGCAGTACTTC	CASSNSRSYEQYF
-	TRBV5-1	TRBJ2-7	-	TGCGCCAGCAGCTTAAAGGCGCGGGACAACTACGAGCAGTACTTC	CASSLKARDNYEQYF
TRBD1	TRBV6-1	TRBJ2-3	-	TGTGCCAGCAGTGAGGACAGGGTAAAGGATACGCAGTATTTT	CASSEDRVKDTQYF
TRBD1	TRBV5-1	TRBJ1-5	-	TGCGCCAGCAGCTCCGGGACAGGGGGAGTTCAGCCCCAGCATTTT	CASSSGTGGVQPQHF
-	TRBV6-1	TRBJ2-3	-	TGTGCCAGCAGGGAACCCACAGATACGCAGTATTTT	CASREPTDTQYF
-	TRBV5-5	TRBJ2-1	-	TGTGCCAGCATCCCAGGGGGGCCGGGAGATTCCTACAATGAGCAGTTCTTC	CASIPGGPGDSYNEQFF
-	TRBV19	TRBJ2-3	once	TGTGCCGGAAGCTACGGCGATACGCAGTATTTT	CAGSYGDTQYF
TRBD1	TRBV19	TRBJ2-6	-	TGTGCCAGTGGGGACAGGGGAATCTCTGGGGCCAACGTCCTGACTTTC	CASGDRGISGANVLTF
-	TRBV29-1	TRBJ1-1	-	TGCAGCGTTGACCAGGGTGGGAACACTGAAGCTTTCTTT	CSVDQGGNTEAFF
TRBD1	TRBV6-5	TRBJ1-5	-	TGTGCCAGCAGTTTGACGCAGGGGGACCGTCAGCCCCAGCATTTT	CASSLTQGDRQPQHF
TRBD2	TRBV7-2	TRBJ2-2	-	TGTGCCAGCAGCGCCGGAACTAGCGGGAGGGCCGGGGAGCTGTTTTTT	CASSAGTSGRAGELFF
-	TRBV18	TRBJ1-1	-	TGTGCCAGCTCACCAGGACAGAACACTGAAGCTTTCTTT	CASSPGQNTEAFF
TRBD2	TRBV28	TRBJ2-5	few	TGTGCCAGCAGTTTGAGAAGCGGGAGGCGAGAGACCCAGTACTTC	CASSLRSGRRETQYF
TRBD1	TRBV15	TRBJ2-5	-	TGTGCCACCAGCAGCGACAGGGAAGAGACCCAGTACTTC	CATSSDREETQYF
TRBD2	TRBV5-4	TRBJ2-3	once	TGTGCCAGCAGCGGTGGACTAGCGGGAGTAACAGATACGCAGTATTTT	CASSGGLAGVTDTQYF
TRBD2	TRBV7-2	TRBJ2-7	-	TGTGCCAGCAGAAAACTAGCGGGAGGGCCTTACGAGCAGTACTTC	CASRKLAGGPYEQYF
-	TRBV19	TRBJ1-2	once	TGTGCCAGTAGTACTGCAGCCACTAACTATGGCTACACCTTC	CASSTAATNYGYTF
-	TRBV18	TRBJ2-5	-	TGTGCCAGCTCACCATTACTAGTTACCGAAAGAGAGACCCAGTACTTC	CASSPLLVTERETQYF
-	TRBV20-1	TRBJ2-2	once	TGCAGTGCTAGGAGCGGGGAGCTGTTTTTT	CSARSGELFF
-	TRBV6-5	TRBJ2-7	-	TGTGCCAGCAGTCCATCACCAGGCTGGGCCTACGAGCAGTACTTC	CASSPSPGWAYEQYF
TRBD2	TRBV5-6	TRBJ2-1	-	TGTGCCAGCAGCTTCATAAGCGGGAGGAATAAGCAGTTCTTC	CASSFISGRNKQFF
-	TRBV19	TRBJ2-3	-	TGTGCCAGTAGTTCAGGGGCGCCCTTAAATACGCAGTATTTT	CASSSGAPLNTQYF
-	TRBV10-1	TRBJ2-7	-	TGCGCCAGCAGCCCCAATGCGGCCCGTGGTTACGAGCAGTACTTC	CASSPNAARGYEQYF
-	TRBV7-9	TRBJ2-7	-	TGTGCCAGCAGCGTCTCGGGGGTTACCTCCTACGAGCAGTACTTC	CASSVSGVTSYEQYF
-	TRBV10-3	TRBJ2-1	-	TGTGCCATCAGGATGTTTAGCGGCCAAGGGGACAATGAGCAGTTCTTC	CAIRMFSGQGDNEQFF
-	TRBV27	TRBJ2-2	-	TGTGCCAGCAGTACTCTACAGGGTCCGACCGGGGAGCTGTTTTTT	CASSTLQGPTGELFF
-	TRBV7-7	TRBJ2-2	-	TGTGCCAGCAGCAAAGACGCGAACACCGGGGAGCTGTTTTTT	CASSKDANTGELFF
-	TRBV5-1	TRBJ1-2	-	TGCGCCAGCAGCTTGGACGGTAACTATGGCTACACCTTC	CASSLDGNYGYTF
-	TRBV29-1	TRBJ2-7	-	TGCAGCGCCCGGACAGTCTACGAGCAGTACTTC	CSARTVYEQYF
-	TRBV20-1	TRBJ1-1	-	TGCAGTGCTAGGGTGAACACTGAAGCTTTCTTT	CSARVNTEAFF
-	TRBV29-1	TRBJ2-7	-	TGCAGCGTTGGCGTAGGGGGGGCCTACGAGCAGTACTTC	CSVGVGGAYEQYF
-	TRBV7-8	TRBJ2-7	-	TGTGCCAGCAGCCCGTCCCTACAGGGCGAGCAGTACTTC	CASSPSLQGEQYF
TRBD1	TRBV12-5	TRBJ1-1	-	TGTGCTAGTGGTTCAGACAGGGGGCCCACTGAAGCTTTCTTT	CASGSDRGPTEAFF